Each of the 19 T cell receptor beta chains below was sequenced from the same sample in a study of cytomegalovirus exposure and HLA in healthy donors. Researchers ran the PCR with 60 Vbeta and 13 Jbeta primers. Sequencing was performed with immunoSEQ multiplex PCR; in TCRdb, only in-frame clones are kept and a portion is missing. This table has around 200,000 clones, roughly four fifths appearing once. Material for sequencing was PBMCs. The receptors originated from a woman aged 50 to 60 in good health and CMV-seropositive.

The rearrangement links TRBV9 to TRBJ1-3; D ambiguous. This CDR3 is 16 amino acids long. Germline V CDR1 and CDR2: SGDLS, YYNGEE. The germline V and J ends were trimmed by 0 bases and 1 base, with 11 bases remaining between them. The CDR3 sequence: CASSVASIRSGNTIYF. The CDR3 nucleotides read TGTGCCAGCAGCGTAGCGTCGATTCGGTCTGGAAACACCATATATTTT. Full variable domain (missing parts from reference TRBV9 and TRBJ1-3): DSGVTQTPKHLITATGQRVTLRCSPRSGDLSVYWYQQSLDQGLQFLIQYYNGEERAKGNILERFSAQQFPDLHSELNLSSLELGDSALYFCASSVASIRSGNTIYFGEGSWLTVV.

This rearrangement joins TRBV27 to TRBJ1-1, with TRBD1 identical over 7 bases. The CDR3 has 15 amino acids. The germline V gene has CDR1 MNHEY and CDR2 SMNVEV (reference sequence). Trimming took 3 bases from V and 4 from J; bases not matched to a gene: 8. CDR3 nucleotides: TGTGCCAGCAGTTTCGGAGGGGCAGGGGGCACTGAAGCTTTCTTT. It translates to CASSFGGAGGTEAFF.

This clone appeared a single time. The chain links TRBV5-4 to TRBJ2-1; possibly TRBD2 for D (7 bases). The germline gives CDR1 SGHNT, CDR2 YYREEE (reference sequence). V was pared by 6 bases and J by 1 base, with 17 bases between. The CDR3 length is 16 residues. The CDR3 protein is CASTWGGRGSYNEQFF. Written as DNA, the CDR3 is TGTGCCAGCACCTGGGGGGGGCGCGGGTCCTACAATGAGCAGTTCTTC.

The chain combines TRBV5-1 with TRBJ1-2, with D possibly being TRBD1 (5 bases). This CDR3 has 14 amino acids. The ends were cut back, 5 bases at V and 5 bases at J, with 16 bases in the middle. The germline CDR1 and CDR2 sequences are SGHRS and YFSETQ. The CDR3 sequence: CASSPWAGNYGYTF. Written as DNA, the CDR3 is TGCGCCAGCAGTCCCTGGGCAGGGAATTATGGCTACACCTTC.

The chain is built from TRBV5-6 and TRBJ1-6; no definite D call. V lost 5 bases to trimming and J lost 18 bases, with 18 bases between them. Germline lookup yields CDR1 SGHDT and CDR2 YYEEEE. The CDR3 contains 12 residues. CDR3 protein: CASSQDRQRNHF. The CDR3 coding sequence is TGTGCCAGCAGTCAGGATCGGCAGAGAAACCACTTT.

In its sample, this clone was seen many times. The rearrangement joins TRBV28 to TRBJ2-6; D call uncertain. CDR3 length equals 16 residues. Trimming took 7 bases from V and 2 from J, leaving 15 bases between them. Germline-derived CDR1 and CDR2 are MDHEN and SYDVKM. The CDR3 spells CASNTPWAAGANVLTF. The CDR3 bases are TGTGCCAGCAACACCCCCTGGGCAGCTGGGGCCAACGTCCTGACTTTC.

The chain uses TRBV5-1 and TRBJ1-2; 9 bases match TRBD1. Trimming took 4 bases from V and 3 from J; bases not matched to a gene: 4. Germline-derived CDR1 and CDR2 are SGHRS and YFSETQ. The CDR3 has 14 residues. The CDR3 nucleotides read TGCGCCAGCAGCCAGGGACAGGGATACTATGGCTACACCTTC. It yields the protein CASSQGQGYYGYTF.

The CDR3 bases are TGTGCCAGCAGCTTGCCCGGGAACACCGGGGAGCTGTTTTTT. Residues: CASSLPGNTGELFF. V and J are TRBV5-4 and TRBJ2-2; D unresolved. CDR1 and CDR2 from the germline V gene are SGHNT and YYREEE (reference sequence). CDR3 length: 14 residues. The V and J ends lost 1 base and 1 base respectively, with 5 bases between them.

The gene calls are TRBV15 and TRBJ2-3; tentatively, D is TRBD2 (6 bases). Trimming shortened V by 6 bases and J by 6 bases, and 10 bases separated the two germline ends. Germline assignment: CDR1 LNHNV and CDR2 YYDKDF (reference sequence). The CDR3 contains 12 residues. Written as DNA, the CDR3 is TGTGCCACCAGGGCGGGGAGGGATACGCAGTATTTT. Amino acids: CATRAGRDTQYF.

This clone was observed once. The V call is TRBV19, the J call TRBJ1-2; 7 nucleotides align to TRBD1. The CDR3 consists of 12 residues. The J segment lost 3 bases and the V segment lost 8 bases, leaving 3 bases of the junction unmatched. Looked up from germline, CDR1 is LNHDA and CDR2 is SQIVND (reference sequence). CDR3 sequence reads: CASGGTDYGYTF. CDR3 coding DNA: TGTGCCAGTGGAGGGACAGACTATGGCTACACCTTC.

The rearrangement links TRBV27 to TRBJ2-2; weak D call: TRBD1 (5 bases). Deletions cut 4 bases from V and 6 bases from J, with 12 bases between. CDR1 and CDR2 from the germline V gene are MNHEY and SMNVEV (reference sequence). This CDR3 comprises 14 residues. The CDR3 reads CASSWAGISGELFF. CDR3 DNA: TGTGCCAGCAGTTGGGCAGGGATATCCGGGGAGCTGTTTTTT.

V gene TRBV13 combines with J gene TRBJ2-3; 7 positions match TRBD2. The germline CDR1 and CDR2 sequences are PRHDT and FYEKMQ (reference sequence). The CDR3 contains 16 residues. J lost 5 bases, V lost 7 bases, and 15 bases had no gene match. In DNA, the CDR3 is TGTGCCAGCACCCTCGGGGTTGCGGGGGAGTTAGATACGCAGTATTTT. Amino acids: CASTLGVAGELDTQYF.

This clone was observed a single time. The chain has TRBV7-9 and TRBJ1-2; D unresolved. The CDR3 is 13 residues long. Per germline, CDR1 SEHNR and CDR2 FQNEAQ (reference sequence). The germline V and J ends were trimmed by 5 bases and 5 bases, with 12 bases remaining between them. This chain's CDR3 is CASSPVREYGYTF. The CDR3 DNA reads TGTGCCAGCAGCCCGGTAAGAGAGTATGGCTACACCTTC.

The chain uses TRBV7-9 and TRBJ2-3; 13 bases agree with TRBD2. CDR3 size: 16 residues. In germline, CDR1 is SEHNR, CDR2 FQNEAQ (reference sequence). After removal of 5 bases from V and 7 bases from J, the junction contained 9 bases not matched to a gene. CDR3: CASSPLAGGPSNTQYF. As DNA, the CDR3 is TGTGCCAGCAGCCCACTAGCGGGGGGGCCATCCAATACGCAGTATTTT. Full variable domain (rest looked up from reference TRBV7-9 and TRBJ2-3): DTGVSQNPRHKITKRGQNVTFRCDPISEHNRLYWYRQTLGQGPEFLTYFQNEAQLEKSRLLSDRFSAERPKGSFSTLEIQRTEQGDSAMYLCASSPLAGGPSNTQYFGPGTRLTVL.

CDR3 coding DNA: TGTGCCAGCAGATCACCTCCGGGACAGGGGAGGGAGCAGTACTTC. This sequence encodes CASRSPPGQGREQYF. This chain joins TRBV28 and TRBJ2-7, with TRBD1 identical over 10 bases. CDR1 and CDR2 (germline): MDHEN, SYDVKM. This CDR3 has 15 amino acids. The junction had 12 bases not matched to a gene; V was cut back by 6 bases and J by 7 bases. The variable domain in full, with the rest retrieved from reference TRBV28 and TRBJ2-7, is DVKVTQSSRYLVKRTGEKVFLECVQDMDHENMFWYRQDPGLGLRLIYFSYDVKMKEKGDIPEGYSVSREKKERFSLILESASTNQTSMYLCASRSPPGQGREQYFGPGTRLTVT.

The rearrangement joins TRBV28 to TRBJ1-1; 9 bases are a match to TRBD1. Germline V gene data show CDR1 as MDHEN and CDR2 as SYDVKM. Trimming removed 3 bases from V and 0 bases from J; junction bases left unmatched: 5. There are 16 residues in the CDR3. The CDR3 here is CASSLPGQGMNTEAFF. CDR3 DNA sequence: TGTGCCAGCAGTTTGCCTGGACAGGGGATGAACACTGAAGCTTTCTTT. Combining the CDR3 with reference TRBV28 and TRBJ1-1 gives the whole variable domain DVKVTQSSRYLVKRTGEKVFLECVQDMDHENMFWYRQDPGLGLRLIYFSYDVKMKEKGDIPEGYSVSREKKERFSLILESASTNQTSMYLCASSLPGQGMNTEAFFGQGTRLTVV.

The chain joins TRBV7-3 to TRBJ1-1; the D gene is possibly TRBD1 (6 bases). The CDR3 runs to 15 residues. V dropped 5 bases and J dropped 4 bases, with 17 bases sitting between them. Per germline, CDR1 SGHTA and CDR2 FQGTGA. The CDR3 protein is CASSPNQQGRTEAFF. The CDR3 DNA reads TGTGCCAGCAGCCCAAACCAACAGGGTCGCACTGAAGCTTTCTTT.

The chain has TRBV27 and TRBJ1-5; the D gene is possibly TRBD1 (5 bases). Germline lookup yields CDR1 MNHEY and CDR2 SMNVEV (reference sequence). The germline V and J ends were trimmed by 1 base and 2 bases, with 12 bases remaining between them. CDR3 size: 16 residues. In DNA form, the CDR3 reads TGTGCCAGCAGTTTATACGGGCAGGGTGGCAATCAGCCCCAGCATTTT. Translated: CASSLYGQGGNQPQHF.

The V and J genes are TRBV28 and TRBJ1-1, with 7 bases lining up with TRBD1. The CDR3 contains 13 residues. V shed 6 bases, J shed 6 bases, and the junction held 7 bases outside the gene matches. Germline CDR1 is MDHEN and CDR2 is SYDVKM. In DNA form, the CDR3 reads TGTGCCAGCAGCCGAGACAGGGCCGCTGAAGCTTTCTTT. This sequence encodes CASSRDRAAEAFF.